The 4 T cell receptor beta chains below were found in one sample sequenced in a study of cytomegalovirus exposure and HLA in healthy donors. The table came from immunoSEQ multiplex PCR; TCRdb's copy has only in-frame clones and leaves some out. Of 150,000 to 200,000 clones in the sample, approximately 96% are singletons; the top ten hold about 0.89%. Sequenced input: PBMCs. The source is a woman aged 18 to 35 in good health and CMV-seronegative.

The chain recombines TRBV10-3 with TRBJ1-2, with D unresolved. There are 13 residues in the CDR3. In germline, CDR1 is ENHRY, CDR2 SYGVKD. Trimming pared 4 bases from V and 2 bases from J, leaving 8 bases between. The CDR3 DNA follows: TGTGCCATCAGTGTGGAGGGAAACTATGGCTACACCTTC. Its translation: CAISVEGNYGYTF.

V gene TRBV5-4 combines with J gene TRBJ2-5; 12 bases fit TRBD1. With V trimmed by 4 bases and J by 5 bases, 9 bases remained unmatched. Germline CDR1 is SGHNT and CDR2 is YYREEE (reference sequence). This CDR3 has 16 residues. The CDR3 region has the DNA TGTGCCAGCAGCCGACCCCCGGGACAGGGGGCGGAGACCCAGTACTTC. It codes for CASSRPPGQGAETQYF.

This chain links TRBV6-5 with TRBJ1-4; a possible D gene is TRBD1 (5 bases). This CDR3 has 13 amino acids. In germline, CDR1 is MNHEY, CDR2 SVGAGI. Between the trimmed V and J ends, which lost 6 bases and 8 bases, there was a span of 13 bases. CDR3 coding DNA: TGTGCCAGCAGGCAGGGATTAAGCGAAAAACTGTTTTTT. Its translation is CASRQGLSEKLFF.

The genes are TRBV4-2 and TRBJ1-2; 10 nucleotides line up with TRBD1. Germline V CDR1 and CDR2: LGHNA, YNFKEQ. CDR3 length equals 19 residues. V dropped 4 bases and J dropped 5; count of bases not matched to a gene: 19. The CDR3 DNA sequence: TGTGCCAGCAGCCCCGTTGGAGGACAGGGGGGCCAGGCCCGATATGGCTACACCTTC. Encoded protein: CASSPVGGQGGQARYGYTF.